The entry below describes one T cell receptor beta chain. This record belongs to a study of T cell changes during pregnancy in multiple sclerosis. The repertoire was sequenced with immunoSEQ multiplex PCR; TCRdb's copy has only in-frame clones and lacks some. The sample includes 85,000 to 100,000 clones, approximately 93% of them seen just once. CDR1 and CDR2 (germline): SNHLY, FYNNEI. V was clipped by 6 bases and J by 6 bases; unmatched bases: 9. The CDR3 has 15 amino acids. The sequenced sample was peripheral blood, obtained after pregnancy. This receptor was identified in a female donor with multiple sclerosis, enrolled in a pregnancy study. This chain links TRBV2 with TRBJ1-4; 8 positions agree with TRBD1. The CDR3 loop reads CASRAWTGRDEKLFF. In DNA form, the CDR3 reads TGTGCCAGCAGGGCTTGGACAGGGAGGGATGAAAAACTGTTTTTT.